This T cell receptor beta chain is from a study of CD8+ T cells in alopecia areata. General study findings and limits: Association of baseline CD8+ expansion with response is uncertain owing to one nonresponder. Scalp clonality and expanded CD8+ clones among the top 100 were significantly decreased by tofacitinib. The study also sequences resident alphabeta T cells of normal skin in scalp samples.

The sequencing template was cDNA reverse transcribed from extracted RNA. Measured with immunoSEQ multiplex PCR; TCRdb has only the in-frame clones, and not every one. Found here are some 210,000 clones, approximately 70% of them singletons; the top ten hold 1% to 1.5%. Treatment: oral pan-JAK inhibitor, 5-10 mg twice daily. This clone is a singleton in its sample. Its antigen is currently unknown. V trimming: 3 bases; J trimming: 7 bases; junction bases outside the gene matches: 5. Germline CDR1 and CDR2: LGHNA and YSLEER. The length of the CDR3 is 15 residues. V is TRBV4-3 and J is TRBJ2-1, with TRBD2 matching 11 bases. The TCR originated in a human donor with alopecia areata. The source material was CD4+ T cells sorted from blood, sampled around week 44, from a patient treated with tofacitinib. CDR3 sequence reads: CASSHLSGGVNEQFF. CDR3 DNA sequence: TGCGCCAGCAGCCACCTTAGCGGGGGGGTGAATGAGCAGTTCTTC.